Shown below are 9 T cell receptor beta chains from a single sample sequenced in a study of early T cells in non-severe SARS-CoV-2 infection (dated by TCRdb to the early 2020s). The method behind the library was 5' RACE. Sequencer: NextSeq 500. The raw public data were reprocessed by TCRdb itself: fastp quality trimming at Q25, MiXCR clonotype calling, in-frame beta chains only. Under each unique CDR3 protein, matching rows form one entry showing the most common genes and DNA. The sample data list around 59,000 distinct CDR3 sequences, and approximately 9% of these were observed just once. The ten top clones hold under 20% of the sample. Sample: whole blood. The origin of the receptors is an adult who was a healthcare worker with PCR-confirmed SARS-CoV-2 infection or an uninfected control (not recorded which).

This clonotype was found many times. The chain employs TRBV15 and TRBJ2-3; 8 nucleotides agree with TRBD2. Per the germline V gene, CDR1 is LNHNV and CDR2 is YYDKDF (reference sequence). Unmatched junction bases numbered 4, after V lost 0 bases and J lost 2 bases. There are 16 residues in the CDR3. The CDR3 DNA reads as TGTGCCACCAGCAGAGATCGGGGGGGGACCACAGATACGCAGTATTTT. Residues: CATSRDRGGTTDTQYF.

This clonotype was seen a few times. J is TRBJ1-1 and V is TRBV29-1, with TRBD1 matching 7 bases. The J segment lost 7 bases and the V segment lost 7 bases, leaving 6 bases of the junction unmatched. CDR3 length: 11 amino acids. Germline lookup yields CDR1 SQVTM and CDR2 ANQGSEA. The CDR3 DNA follows: TGCAGCGGCCGACAGGGAGATGAAGCTTTCTTT. Translation: CSGRQGDEAFF.

This clonotype was recorded at least ten times. The chain has TRBV27 and TRBJ1-1, with D perhaps TRBD1 (6 bases). CDR1 MNHEY and CDR2 SMNVEV come from the germline V gene (reference sequence). The CDR3 contains 14 residues. Trimming cost V 6 bases and J 1 base, with 12 bases left between them. In DNA form, the CDR3 reads TGTGCCAGCAGACCGGACAGTCAGAACACTGAAGCTTTCTTT. It yields the protein CASRPDSQNTEAFF.

In this sample, this clonotype turned up many times. The CDR3 loop is CASSLGSGVQETQYF. CDR3 bases: TGTGCCAGCAGTTTAGGATCAGGGGTACAAGAGACCCAGTACTTC. The chain uses TRBV28 and TRBJ2-5; possible D gene TRBD1, 6 bases. The germline V gene has CDR1 MDHEN and CDR2 SYDVKM. This CDR3 has 15 amino acids. V shed 2 bases and J shed 2 bases, with 12 bases lying between them.

This clonotype has at least ten counts. The chain employs TRBV20-1 and TRBJ2-2; D is uncertain. V lost 5 bases, J lost 7 bases, and 17 bases lay in between. The CDR3 is 14 residues long. Germline-derived CDR1 and CDR2 are DFQATT and SNEGSKA (reference sequence). The CDR3 is CSAPTLQSGGELFF. The CDR3 nucleotides are TGCAGTGCTCCGACCCTCCAATCGGGCGGGGAGCTGTTTTTT.

V usage is TRBV7-2 and J usage is TRBJ2-1; the D gene is possibly TRBD1 (5 bases). Trimming pared 2 bases from V and 6 bases from J, leaving 20 bases between. CDR3 length equals 17 residues. Germline V gene sequence: CDR1 SGHTA, CDR2 FQGNSA. The CDR3 loop is CASSLRGTEKGVNEQFF. The CDR3 nucleotides read TGTGCCAGCAGCTTAAGGGGCACAGAGAAAGGGGTCAATGAGCAGTTCTTC.

This clonotype was seen more than once but under ten times. The chain employs TRBV21-1 and TRBJ2-1; the table's D call, TRBD1, was not checked against the DNA. TRBV21-1 is a pseudogene. This CDR3 has 16 amino acids. CDR3 in DNA: TGTGCCAGCAGCAAATGTGCTCCCGGAGCCTACAATGAGCAGTTCTTC. Its translation: CASSKCAPGAYNEQFF.

This clonotype was seen only a few times. The rearrangement links TRBV19 to TRBJ1-2; D is perhaps TRBD1 (6 bases). V was clipped by 7 bases and J by 6 bases, with 24 bases between them. The CDR3 length is 16 residues. The germline gives CDR1 LNHDA, CDR2 SQIVND (reference sequence). The DNA of the CDR3 is TGTGCCAGTAATCCCAGGGGACTTCGAACAGAGGATGGCTACACCTTC. Protein: CASNPRGLRTEDGYTF.

The rearrangement joins TRBV6-5 to TRBJ2-7, with 8 nucleotides matching TRBD2. The CDR3 is 15 residues long. V trimming: 2 bases; J trimming: 0 bases; junction bases outside the gene matches: 3. Germline V gives CDR1 MNHEY, CDR2 SVGAGI. Written as DNA, the CDR3 is TGTGCCAGCAGTTACACTAGCGGAAACTCCTACGAGCAGTACTTC. This translates into CASSYTSGNSYEQYF.